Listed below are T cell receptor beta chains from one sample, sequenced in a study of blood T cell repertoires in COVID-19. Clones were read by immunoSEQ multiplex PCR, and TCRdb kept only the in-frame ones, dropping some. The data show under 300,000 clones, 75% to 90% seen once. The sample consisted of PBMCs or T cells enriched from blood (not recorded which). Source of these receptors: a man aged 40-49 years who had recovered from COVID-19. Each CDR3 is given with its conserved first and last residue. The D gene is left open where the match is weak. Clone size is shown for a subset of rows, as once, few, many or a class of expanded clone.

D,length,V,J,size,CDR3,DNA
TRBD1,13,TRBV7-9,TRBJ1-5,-,CASSLTGVQPQHF,TGTGCCAGCAGCTTAACAGGGGTCCAGCCCCAGCATTTT
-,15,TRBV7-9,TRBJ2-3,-,CASSLWKRGTDTQYF,TGTGCCAGCAGCCTATGGAAAAGGGGGACAGATACGCAGTATTTT
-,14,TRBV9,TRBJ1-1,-,CASSVLPVNTEAFF,TGTGCCAGCAGCGTACTCCCAGTGAACACTGAAGCTTTCTTT
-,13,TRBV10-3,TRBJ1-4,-,CAISESFAEKLFF,TGTGCCATCAGTGAGTCGTTTGCGGAAAAACTGTTTTTT
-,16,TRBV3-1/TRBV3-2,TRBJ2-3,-,CASSQDPAGFTDTQYF,TGTGCCAGCAGCCAAGATCCTGCAGGGTTCACAGATACGCAGTATTTT
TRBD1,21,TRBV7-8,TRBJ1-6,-,CASSSRQGGGGSSSYNSPLHF,TGTGCCAGCAGCTCCCGACAGGGCGGGGGGGGATCAAGCTCCTATAATTCACCCCTCCACTTT
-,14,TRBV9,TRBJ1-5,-,CASSPFLSNQPQHF,TGTGCCAGCAGCCCCTTCCTTAGCAATCAGCCCCAGCATTTT
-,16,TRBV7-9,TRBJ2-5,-,CASSPWEAEYQETQYF,TGTGCCAGCAGCCCTTGGGAGGCCGAATACCAAGAGACCCAGTACTTC
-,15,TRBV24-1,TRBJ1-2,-,CATSDREGASYGYTF,TGTGCCACCAGTGATAGGGAAGGGGCGAGCTATGGCTACACCTTC
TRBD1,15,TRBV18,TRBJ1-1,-,CASSPGRQGHTEAFF,TGTGCCAGCTCACCGGGGAGACAGGGGCACACTGAAGCTTTCTTT
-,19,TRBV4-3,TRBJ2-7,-,CASSQAHPSLGAVSYEQYF,TGCGCCAGCAGCCAAGCCCATCCATCTTTGGGGGCTGTCAGCTACGAGCAGTACTTC
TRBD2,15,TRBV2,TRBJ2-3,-,CASSVSGASTDTQYF,TGTGCCAGCAGTGTCAGCGGGGCTAGCACAGATACGCAGTATTTT
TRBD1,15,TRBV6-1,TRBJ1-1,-,CASSRQGVMNTEAFF,TGTGCCAGCAGTAGACAGGGGGTGATGAACACTGAAGCTTTCTTT
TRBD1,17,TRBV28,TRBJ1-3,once,CASNALPVTGPGNTIYF,TGTGCCAGCAACGCCCTCCCCGTGACAGGGCCTGGAAACACCATATATTTT
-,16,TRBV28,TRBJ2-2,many,CASSSQTDRITGELFF,TGTGCCAGCAGCTCTCAGACAGACCGAATAACCGGGGAGCTGTTTTTT
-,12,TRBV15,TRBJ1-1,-,CATRFRNTEAFF,TGTGCCACCAGGTTCAGAAACACTGAAGCTTTCTTT
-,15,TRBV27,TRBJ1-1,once,CASSLSRTTNTEAFF,TGTGCCAGCAGTTTATCGAGGACAACCAACACTGAAGCTTTCTTT
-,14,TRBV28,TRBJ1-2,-,CASSSAGTNYGYTF,TGTGCCAGCAGTTCCGCAGGCACTAACTATGGCTACACCTTC
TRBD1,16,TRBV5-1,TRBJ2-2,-,CASSLERDRHTGELFF,TGCGCCAGCAGCTTGGAACGGGACAGACACACCGGGGAGCTGTTTTTT
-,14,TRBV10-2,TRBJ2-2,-,CASSEQLNTGELFF,TGCGCCAGCAGTGAACAGTTGAACACCGGGGAGCTGTTTTTT
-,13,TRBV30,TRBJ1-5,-,CAWSRGGHQPQHF,TGTGCCTGGAGTCGGGGAGGCCATCAGCCCCAGCATTTT
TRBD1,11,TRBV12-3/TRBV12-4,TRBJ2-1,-,CASSLQGWRFF,TGTGCCAGCAGCTTACAGGGGTGGCGGTTCTTC